These 5 T cell receptor beta chains share one sample of origin, sequenced in a study of naive and memory T cell subsets. The beta constant-region primer was an equimolar mix of two oligonucleotides covering TRBC1 and TRBC2. Nested alpha and beta constant-region primers with the SP2 primer drove four PCR rounds on ligated cDNA. MiXCR, run by TCRdb on the UMI-ligation and nested PCR reads, gives a single entry per CDR3 protein. The table has over 20,000 distinct CDR3 sequences, around 10% seen once. Sequenced material: central memory CD8+ T cells from blood. All receptors come from a human donor in good health.

J is TRBJ2-3 and V is TRBV4-1; D remains ambiguous. This CDR3 has 12 residues. Trimming shortened V by 1 base and J by 6 bases, and 5 bases separated the two germline ends. The germline V gene encodes CDR1 MGHRA and CDR2 YSYEKL. The CDR3 DNA sequence: TGCGCCAGCAGCCAAGGTTCCGATACGCAGTATTTT. This encodes CASSQGSDTQYF.

This clonotype was seen more than once but under ten times. The rearrangement uses TRBV7-2 and TRBJ2-7; 8 bases are a match to TRBD2. V lost 2 bases to trimming and J lost 2 bases; unmatched junction nucleotides: 11. Germline loops: CDR1 SGHTA, CDR2 FQGNSA. CDR3 length: 17 residues. The CDR3 protein is CASSLSGGGLVAYEQYF. In DNA form, the CDR3 reads TGTGCCAGCAGCTTATCCGGGGGGGGACTAGTGGCCTACGAGCAGTACTTC. The full variable domain, rest sourced from reference TRBV7-2 and TRBJ2-7, is GAGVSQSPSNKVTEKGKDVELRCDPISGHTALYWYRQSLGQGLEFLIYFQGNSAPDKSGLPSDRFSAERTGGSVSTLTIQRTQQEDSAVYLCASSLSGGGLVAYEQYFGPGTRLTVT.

This clonotype was counted a few times. The J gene is TRBJ2-3, the V gene TRBV28, with 9 bases fitting TRBD1. Germline values: CDR1 MDHEN, CDR2 SYDVKM. The CDR3 has 14 residues. With V trimmed by 6 bases and J by 4 bases, 5 bases remained unmatched. The CDR3 protein is CASSQDRGPDTQYF. CDR3 coding DNA: TGTGCCAGCAGCCAGGACAGGGGCCCAGATACGCAGTATTTT.

This rearrangement joins TRBV19 to TRBJ2-1; 9 positions match TRBD1. The CDR3 covers 16 residues. After removal of 7 bases from V and 9 bases from J, the junction contained 16 bases not matched to a gene. Germline V gene lookup returns CDR1 LNHDA and CDR2 SQIVND (reference sequence). The CDR3 protein is CASNPLPGQGQIEQFF. The CDR3, as DNA: TGTGCCAGTAACCCCCTCCCGGGACAGGGACAGATTGAGCAGTTCTTC.

The table lists this clonotype with a few counts. This chain links TRBV29-1 with TRBJ2-2, with D maybe TRBD1 (6 bases). The germline gives CDR1 SQVTM, CDR2 ANQGSEA. This CDR3 is 12 amino acids long. Trimming shortened V by 7 bases and J by 5 bases, and 11 bases separated the two germline ends. The CDR3: CSASTGTGELFF. In nucleotides, the CDR3 is TGCAGCGCCAGCACAGGGACCGGGGAGCTGTTTTTT.